Sequencing of this T cell receptor beta chain was carried out in a study of CD8+ T cells in alopecia areata. Study summary: Treatment with tofacitinib (6 to 18 months) was followed by 6 months off drug.

The CDR3 runs to 14 residues. The V end lost 7 bases, the J end lost 2 bases, and 14 bases lay between the germline ends. Germline CDR1 SQVTM, CDR2 ANQGSEA. Isolated RNA was reverse transcribed into cDNA used as the sequencing template. Sequencing used immunoSEQ multiplex PCR; TCRdb keeps in-frame clones, though not all of them. This sample has some 200,000 clones, with about 60% found just once. The sequence came from a human donor with alopecia areata. The source material was CD4+ T cells sorted from blood, sampled at week 0. The chain has TRBV29-1 and TRBJ2-2; D may be TRBD1 (6 bases). CDR3 bases: TGCAGCGCCAGGGTACAGGGTAACACCGGGGAGCTGTTTTTT. Its translation is CSARVQGNTGELFF.